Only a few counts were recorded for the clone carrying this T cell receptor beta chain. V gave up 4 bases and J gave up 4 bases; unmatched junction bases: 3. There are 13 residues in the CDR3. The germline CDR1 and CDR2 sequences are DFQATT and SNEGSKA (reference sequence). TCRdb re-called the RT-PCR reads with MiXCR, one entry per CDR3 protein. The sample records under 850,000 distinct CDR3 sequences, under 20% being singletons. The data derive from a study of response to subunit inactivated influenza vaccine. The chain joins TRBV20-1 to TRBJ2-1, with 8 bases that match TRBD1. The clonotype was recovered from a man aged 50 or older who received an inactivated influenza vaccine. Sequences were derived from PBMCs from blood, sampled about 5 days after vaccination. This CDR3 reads CSATRGLYNEQFF. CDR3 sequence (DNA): TGCAGTGCTACCAGGGGGCTTTACAATGAGCAGTTCTTC.